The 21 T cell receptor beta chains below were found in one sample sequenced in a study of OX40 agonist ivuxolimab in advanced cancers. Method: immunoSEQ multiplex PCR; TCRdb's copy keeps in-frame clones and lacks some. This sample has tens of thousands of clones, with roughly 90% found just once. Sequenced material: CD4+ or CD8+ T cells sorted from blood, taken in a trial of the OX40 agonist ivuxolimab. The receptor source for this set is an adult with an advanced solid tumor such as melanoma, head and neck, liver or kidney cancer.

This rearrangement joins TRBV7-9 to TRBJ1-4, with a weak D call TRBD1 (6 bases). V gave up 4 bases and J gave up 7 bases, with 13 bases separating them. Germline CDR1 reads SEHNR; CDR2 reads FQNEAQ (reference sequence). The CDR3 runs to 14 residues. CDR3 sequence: CASSSQGSGEKLFF. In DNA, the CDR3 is TGTGCCAGCAGCTCCCAGGGGAGCGGTGAAAAACTGTTTTTT.

The CDR3 spells CASRFGGGSGGYETQYF. The CDR3 DNA reads TGTGCCAGCAGATTTGGAGGAGGGTCAGGAGGGTATGAGACCCAGTACTTC. The genes are TRBV5-4 and TRBJ2-5; D perhaps matches TRBD2 (6 bases). Trimming shortened V by 5 bases and J by 5 bases, and 25 bases separated the two germline ends. In germline, CDR1 is SGHNT, CDR2 YYREEE (reference sequence). The CDR3 has 17 residues.

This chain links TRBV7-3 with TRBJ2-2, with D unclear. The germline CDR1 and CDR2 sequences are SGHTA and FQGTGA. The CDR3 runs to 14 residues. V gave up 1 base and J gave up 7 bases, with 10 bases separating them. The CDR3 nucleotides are TGTGCCAGCAGCTTAATCCCGTTGGGCGGGGAGCTGTTTTTT. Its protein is CASSLIPLGGELFF.

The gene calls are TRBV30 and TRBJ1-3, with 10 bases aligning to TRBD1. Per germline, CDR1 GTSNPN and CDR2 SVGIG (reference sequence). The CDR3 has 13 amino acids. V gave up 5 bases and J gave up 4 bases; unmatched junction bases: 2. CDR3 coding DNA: TGTGCCTGGGGACAGGGGGAAGGAAACACCATATATTTT. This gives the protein CAWGQGEGNTIYF. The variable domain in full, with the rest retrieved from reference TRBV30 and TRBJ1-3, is SQTIHQWPATLVQPVGSPLSLECTVEGTSNPNLYWYRQAAGRGLQLLFYSVGIGQISSEVPQNLSASRPQDRQFILSSKKLLLSDSGFYLCAWGQGEGNTIYFGEGSWLTVV.

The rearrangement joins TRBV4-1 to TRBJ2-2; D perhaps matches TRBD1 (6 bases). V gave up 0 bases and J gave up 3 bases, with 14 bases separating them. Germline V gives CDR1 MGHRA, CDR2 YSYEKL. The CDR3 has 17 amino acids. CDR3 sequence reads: CASSQEGGRTYTGELFF. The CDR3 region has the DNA TGCGCCAGCAGCCAAGAAGGGGGACGGACTTACACCGGGGAGCTGTTTTTT.

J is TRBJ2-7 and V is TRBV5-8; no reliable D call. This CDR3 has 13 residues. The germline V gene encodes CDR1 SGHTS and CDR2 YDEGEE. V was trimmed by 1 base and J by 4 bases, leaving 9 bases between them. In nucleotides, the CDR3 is TGTGCCAGCAGCTTGTCAGAAGGGTACGAGCAGTACTTC. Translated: CASSLSEGYEQYF.

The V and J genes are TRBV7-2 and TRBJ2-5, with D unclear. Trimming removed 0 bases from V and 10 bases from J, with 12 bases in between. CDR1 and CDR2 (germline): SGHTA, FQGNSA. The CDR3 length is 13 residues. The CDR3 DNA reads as TGTGCCAGCAGCTTAGCGGCCGTCATGGGCCAGTACTTC. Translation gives CASSLAAVMGQYF. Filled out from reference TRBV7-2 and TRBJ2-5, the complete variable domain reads GAGVSQSPSNKVTEKGKDVELRCDPISGHTALYWYRQSLGQGLEFLIYFQGNSAPDKSGLPSDRFSAERTGGSVSTLTIQRTQQEDSAVYLCASSLAAVMGQYFGPGTRLLVL.

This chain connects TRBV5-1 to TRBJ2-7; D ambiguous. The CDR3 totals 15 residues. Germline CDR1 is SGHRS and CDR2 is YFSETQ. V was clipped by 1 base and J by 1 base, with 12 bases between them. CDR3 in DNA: TGCGCCAGCAGCTTGTTGGGCAGCCTGTCCTACGAGCAGTACTTC. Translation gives CASSLLGSLSYEQYF.

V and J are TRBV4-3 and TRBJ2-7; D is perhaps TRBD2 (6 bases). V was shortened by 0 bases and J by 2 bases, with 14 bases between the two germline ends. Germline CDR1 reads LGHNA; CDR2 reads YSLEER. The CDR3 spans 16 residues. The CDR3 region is CASSQERGRPAYEQYF. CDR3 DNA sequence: TGCGCCAGCAGCCAAGAGCGGGGCCGACCGGCCTACGAGCAGTACTTC.

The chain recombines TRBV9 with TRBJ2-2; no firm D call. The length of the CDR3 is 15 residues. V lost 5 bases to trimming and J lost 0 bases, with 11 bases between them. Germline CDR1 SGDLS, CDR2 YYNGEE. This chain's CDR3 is CASRRSATNTGELFF. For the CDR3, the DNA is TGTGCCAGCAGGAGGAGCGCTACGAACACCGGGGAGCTGTTTTTT. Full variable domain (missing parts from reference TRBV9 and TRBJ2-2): DSGVTQTPKHLITATGQRVTLRCSPRSGDLSVYWYQQSLDQGLQFLIQYYNGEERAKGNILERFSAQQFPDLHSELNLSSLELGDSALYFCASRRSATNTGELFFGEGSRLTVL.

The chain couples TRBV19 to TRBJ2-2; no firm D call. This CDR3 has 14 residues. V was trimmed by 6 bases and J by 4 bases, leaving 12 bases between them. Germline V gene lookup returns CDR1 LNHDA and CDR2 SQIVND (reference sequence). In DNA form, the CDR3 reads TGTGCCAGTAGACCCCAACCCAGCACCGGGGAGCTGTTTTTT. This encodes CASRPQPSTGELFF.

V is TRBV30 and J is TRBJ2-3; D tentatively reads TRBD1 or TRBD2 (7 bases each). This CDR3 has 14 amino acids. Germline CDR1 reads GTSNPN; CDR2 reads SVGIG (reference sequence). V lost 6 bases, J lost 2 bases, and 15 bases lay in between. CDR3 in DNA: TGTGCCTGCTCAGGGGGGGTACCCACAGATACGCAGTATTTT. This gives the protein CACSGGVPTDTQYF.

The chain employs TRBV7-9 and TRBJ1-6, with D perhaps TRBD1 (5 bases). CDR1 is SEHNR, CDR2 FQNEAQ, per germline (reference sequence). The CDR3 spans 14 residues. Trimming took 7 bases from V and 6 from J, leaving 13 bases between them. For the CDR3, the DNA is TGTGCCAGCACCAAACAGGAGCTTAATTCACCCCTCCACTTT. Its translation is CASTKQELNSPLHF.

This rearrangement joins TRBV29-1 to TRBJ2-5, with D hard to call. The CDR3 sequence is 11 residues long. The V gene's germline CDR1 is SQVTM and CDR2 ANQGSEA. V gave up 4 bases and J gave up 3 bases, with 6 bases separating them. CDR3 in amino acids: CSVGAEETQYF. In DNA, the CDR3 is TGCAGCGTTGGGGCCGAAGAGACCCAGTACTTC.

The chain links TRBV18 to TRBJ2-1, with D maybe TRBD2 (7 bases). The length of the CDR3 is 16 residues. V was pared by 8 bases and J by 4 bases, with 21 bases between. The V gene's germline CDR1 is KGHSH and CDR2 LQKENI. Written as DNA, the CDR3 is TGTGCCAGCACCCGACAGGCTAGCGGACTATACAATGAGCAGTTCTTC. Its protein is CASTRQASGLYNEQFF.

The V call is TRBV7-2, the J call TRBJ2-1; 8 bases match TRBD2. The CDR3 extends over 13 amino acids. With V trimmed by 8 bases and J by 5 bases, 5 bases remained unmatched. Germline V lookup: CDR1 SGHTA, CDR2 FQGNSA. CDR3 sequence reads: CASGWREDNEQFF. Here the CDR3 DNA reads TGTGCCAGCGGGTGGCGGGAGGACAATGAGCAGTTCTTC.

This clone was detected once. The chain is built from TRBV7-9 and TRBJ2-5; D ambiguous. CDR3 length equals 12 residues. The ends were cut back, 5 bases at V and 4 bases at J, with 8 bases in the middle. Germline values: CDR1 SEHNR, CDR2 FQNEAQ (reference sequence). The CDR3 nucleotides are TGTGCCAGCAGCGCTTCTGGAGAGACCCAGTACTTC. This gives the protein CASSASGETQYF.

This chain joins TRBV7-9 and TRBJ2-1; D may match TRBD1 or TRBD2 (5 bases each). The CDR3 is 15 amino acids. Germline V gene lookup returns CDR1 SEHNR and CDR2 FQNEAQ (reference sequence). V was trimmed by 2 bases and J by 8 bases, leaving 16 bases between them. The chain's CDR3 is CASSLRGDPWHEQFF. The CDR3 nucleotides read TGTGCCAGCAGCTTAAGGGGAGACCCCTGGCATGAGCAGTTCTTC.

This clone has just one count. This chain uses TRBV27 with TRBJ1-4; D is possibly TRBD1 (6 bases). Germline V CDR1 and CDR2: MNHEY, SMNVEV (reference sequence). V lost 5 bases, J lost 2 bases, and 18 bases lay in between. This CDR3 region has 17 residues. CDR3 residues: CASSGWGQGSTNEKLFF. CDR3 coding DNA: TGTGCCAGCAGTGGATGGGGGCAGGGTAGCACTAATGAAAAACTGTTTTTT. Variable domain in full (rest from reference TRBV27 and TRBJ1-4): EAQVTQNPRYLITVTGKKLTVTCSQNMNHEYMSWYRQDPGLGLRQIYYSMNVEVTDKGDVPEGYKVSRKEKRNFPLILESPSPNQTSLYFCASSGWGQGSTNEKLFFGSGTQLSVL.

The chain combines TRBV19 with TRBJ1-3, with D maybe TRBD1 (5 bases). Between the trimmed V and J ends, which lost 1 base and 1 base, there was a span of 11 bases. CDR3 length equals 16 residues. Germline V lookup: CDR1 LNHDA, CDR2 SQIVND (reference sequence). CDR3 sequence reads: CASSIVGVRSGNTIYF. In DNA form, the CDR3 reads TGTGCCAGTAGTATAGTAGGGGTTCGTTCTGGAAACACCATATATTTT.

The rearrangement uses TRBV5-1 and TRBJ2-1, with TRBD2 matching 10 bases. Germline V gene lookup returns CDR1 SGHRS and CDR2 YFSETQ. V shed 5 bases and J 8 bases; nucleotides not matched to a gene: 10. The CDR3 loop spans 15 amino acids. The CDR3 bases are TGCGCCAGCAGGCGGGGGACTAGCGATAGAGATGAGCAGTTCTTC. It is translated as CASRRGTSDRDEQFF. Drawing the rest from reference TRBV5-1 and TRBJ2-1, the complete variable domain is KAGVTQTPRYLIKTRGQQVTLSCSPISGHRSVSWYQQTPGQGLQFLFEYFSETQRNKGNFPGRFSGRQFSNSRSEMNVSTLELGDSALYLCASRRGTSDRDEQFFGPGTRLTVL.